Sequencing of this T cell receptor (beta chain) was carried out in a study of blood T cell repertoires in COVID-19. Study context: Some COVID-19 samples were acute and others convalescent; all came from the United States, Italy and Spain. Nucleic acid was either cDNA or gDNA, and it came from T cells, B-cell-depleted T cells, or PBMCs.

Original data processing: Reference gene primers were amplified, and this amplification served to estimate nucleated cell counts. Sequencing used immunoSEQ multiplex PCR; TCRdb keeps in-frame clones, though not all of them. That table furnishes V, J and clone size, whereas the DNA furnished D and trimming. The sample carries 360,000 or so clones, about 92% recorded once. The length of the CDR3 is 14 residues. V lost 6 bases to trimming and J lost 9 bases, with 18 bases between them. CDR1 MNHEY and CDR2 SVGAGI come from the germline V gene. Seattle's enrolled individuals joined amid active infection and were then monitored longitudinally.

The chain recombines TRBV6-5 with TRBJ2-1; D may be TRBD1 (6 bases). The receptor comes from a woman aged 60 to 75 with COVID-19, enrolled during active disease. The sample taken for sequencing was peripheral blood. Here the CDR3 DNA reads TGTGCCAGCAGCGGCCCAGGGGCCGCAGGTGAGCAGTTCTTC. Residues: CASSGPGAAGEQFF.